Shown below are 26 T cell receptor beta chains from a single sample sequenced in a study of response to subunit inactivated influenza vaccine. A single record per CDR3 protein comes from TCRdb applying MiXCR to the RT-PCR reads. The table records more than 450,000 distinct CDR3 sequences, 6% to 9% of them present only once. Sequencing used PBMCs from blood, obtained approximately 25 months after vaccination. These receptors all stem from a man between 50 and 75 years old who received an inactivated influenza vaccine.

This clonotype was detected many times. J is TRBJ2-2 and V is TRBV5-1; 7 bases match TRBD1. Germline trimming cut 4 bases from V and 5 bases from J; bases unmatched to any gene: 14. The CDR3 spans 17 residues. Germline CDR1 reads SGHRS; CDR2 reads YFSETQ. CDR3 coding DNA: TGCGCCAGCAGCGTAAGGCCTTTTGACAGGGCGACCGGGGAGCTGTTTTTT. It translates to CASSVRPFDRATGELFF. Filled out from reference TRBV5-1 and TRBJ2-2, the complete variable domain reads KAGVTQTPRYLIKTRGQQVTLSCSPISGHRSVSWYQQTPGQGLQFLFEYFSETQRNKGNFPGRFSGRQFSNSRSEMNVSTLELGDSALYLCASSVRPFDRATGELFFGEGSRLTVL.

The V call is TRBV15, the J call TRBJ2-1; TRBD2 is a possible D gene (5 bases). The CDR3 runs 12 residues. V lost 4 bases to trimming and J lost 9 bases, with 10 bases between them. The germline V gene encodes CDR1 LNHNV and CDR2 YYDKDF (reference sequence). This CDR3 is CATSTSRLEQFF. In nucleotides, the CDR3 is TGTGCCACCAGCACTAGCAGACTTGAGCAGTTCTTC.

This clonotype appeared a few times. The V call is TRBV11-2, the J call TRBJ2-2, with 8 bases fitting TRBD2. J lost 5 bases, V lost 2 bases, and 13 bases had no gene match. The CDR3 contains 18 residues. The germline gives CDR1 SGHAT, CDR2 FQNNGV. CDR3 region: CASSLLSRGGAGTGELFF. The CDR3 DNA reads as TGTGCCAGCAGCTTATTAAGTCGGGGGGGAGCGGGGACCGGGGAGCTGTTTTTT.

This clonotype has a handful of counts. The rearrangement uses TRBV10-2 and TRBJ1-2, with D unclear. V shed 0 bases and J shed 0 bases, with 11 bases lying between them. This CDR3 region has 16 residues. Germline V gene data show CDR1 as WSHSY and CDR2 as SAAADI. DNA of the CDR3: TGCGCCAGCAGTGAGTCGCACAGACCGGCTAACTATGGCTACACCTTC. Translating gives CASSESHRPANYGYTF.

The rearrangement uses TRBV7-2 and TRBJ2-7; 13 bases are a match to TRBD2. The CDR3 is made up of 15 amino acids. From germline, CDR1 is SGHTA and CDR2 FQGNSA. V lost 1 base, J lost 5 bases, and 2 bases stayed unmatched. The CDR3: CASSLVGLAGDEQYF. The CDR3 DNA follows: TGTGCCAGCAGCTTAGTAGGACTAGCGGGAGACGAGCAGTACTTC.

In this sample, this clonotype turned up a few times. The rearrangement uses TRBV20-1 and TRBJ2-7; weak D call: TRBD1 (6 bases). The CDR3 sequence is 15 residues long. CDR1 is DFQATT and CDR2 is SNEGSKA in the germline V gene (reference sequence). V lost 0 bases and J lost 3, with 15 bases in between. The CDR3 region is CSAREGSGENYEQYF. Written as DNA, the CDR3 is TGCAGTGCTAGAGAAGGGTCAGGGGAAAACTACGAGCAGTACTTC.

DNA of the CDR3: TGTGCCAGCAGATCCCTAGGGTCGGGGGAGGTGGACAAAAACATTCAGTACTTC. Translated, it gives CASRSLGSGEVDKNIQYF. The chain employs TRBV28 and TRBJ2-4, with TRBD2 as a possible D gene (6 bases). The V end was cut by 6 bases, the J end by 3 bases, with 24 bases between. There are 18 residues in the CDR3. The germline V gene encodes CDR1 MDHEN and CDR2 SYDVKM.

This clonotype was detected only a few times. This sequence joins TRBV9 and TRBJ2-7, with D tentatively TRBD2 (5 bases). The germline V gene encodes CDR1 SGDLS and CDR2 YYNGEE. The CDR3 loop spans 15 amino acids. Between the trimmed V and J ends, which lost 3 bases and 3 bases, there was a span of 16 bases. CDR3 nucleotide sequence: TGTGCCAGCAGCGCCAACTTAGTCGGGGACTACGAGCAGTACTTC. The encoded protein is CASSANLVGDYEQYF. The full variable domain, rest sourced from reference TRBV9 and TRBJ2-7, is DSGVTQTPKHLITATGQRVTLRCSPRSGDLSVYWYQQSLDQGLQFLIQYYNGEERAKGNILERFSAQQFPDLHSELNLSSLELGDSALYFCASSANLVGDYEQYFGPGTRLTVT.

The chain couples TRBV20-1 to TRBJ2-5, with unresolved D. The CDR3 consists of 13 residues. From germline, CDR1 is DFQATT and CDR2 SNEGSKA (reference sequence). Trimming removed 1 base from V and 5 bases from J, with 11 bases in between. The DNA of the CDR3 is TGCAGTGCTAGAGCCCCTCCCAAGGAGACCCAGTACTTC. Its protein product is CSARAPPKETQYF.

The sample holds many counts of this clonotype. The chain links TRBV2 to TRBJ2-3; 12 bases are a match to TRBD2. Trimming took 3 bases from V and 0 from J; bases not matched to a gene: 7. The CDR3 runs to 18 residues. Germline V lookup: CDR1 SNHLY, CDR2 FYNNEI. The CDR3 loop is CASSDGLAGRTSTDTQYF. The CDR3 DNA reads as TGTGCCAGCAGTGATGGACTAGCGGGGAGAACTAGCACAGATACGCAGTATTTT. Together with reference TRBV2 and TRBJ2-3, the CDR3 gives the full variable domain: EPEVTQTPSHQVTQMGQEVILRCVPISNHLYFYWYRQILGQKVEFLVSFYNNEISEKSEIFDDQFSVERPDGSNFTLKIRSTKLEDSAMYFCASSDGLAGRTSTDTQYFGPGTRLTVL.

This clonotype was observed at least ten times. The junction departs from germline at one end; a sequencing error may be responsible. J is TRBJ2-1 and V is TRBV20-1; 8 positions match TRBD1. The germline gives CDR1 DFQATT, CDR2 SNEGSKA (reference sequence). This CDR3 spans 16 amino acids. CDR3 sequence (DNA): TGCAGTGCTAGAGACCCAAGGACAGGGTCCTACAATGAGCATTTCTTC. This translates into CSARDPRTGSYNEHFF.

V usage is TRBV13 and J usage is TRBJ2-5; TRBD1 matches at 7 bases. CDR3 length equals 16 residues. In germline, CDR1 is PRHDT, CDR2 FYEKMQ (reference sequence). V shed 5 bases, J shed 1 base, and the junction held 10 bases outside the gene matches. The CDR3: CASSITARQGQETQYF. The CDR3 DNA is TGTGCCAGCAGCATAACAGCGCGACAGGGCCAAGAGACCCAGTACTTC.

CDR3 nucleotides: TGTGCCATCAGTGCTGTACAGGGGGACAATCAGCCCCAGCATTTT. Protein sequence: CAISAVQGDNQPQHF. The chain combines TRBV10-3 with TRBJ1-5, with 8 positions matching TRBD1. Germline CDR1 is ENHRY and CDR2 is SYGVKD. Trimming at V came to 4 bases and at J to 3 bases, leaving 5 bases not matched to a gene. The CDR3 sequence is 15 residues long.

The J gene is TRBJ2-3, the V gene TRBV9; D might be TRBD1 (6 bases). Germline loops: CDR1 SGDLS, CDR2 YYNGEE. The CDR3 has 16 residues. The ends were cut back, 3 bases at V and 2 bases at J, with 16 bases in the middle. In DNA form, the CDR3 reads TGTGCCAGCAGCGCTGAAGGGGGTGCGAACACAGATACGCAGTATTTT. It encodes CASSAEGGANTDTQYF.

This clonotype has only a few counts. The chain has TRBV27 and TRBJ2-7; D is uncertain. There are 13 residues in the CDR3. The V end lost 5 bases, the J end lost 2 bases, and 10 bases lay between the germline ends. CDR1 is MNHEY, CDR2 SMNVEV, per germline (reference sequence). The CDR3 DNA reads TGTGCCAGCAGTAGAGGCGCTGCCTACGAGCAGTACTTC. Its protein is CASSRGAAYEQYF.

This clonotype was seen ten or more times. The rearrangement links TRBV20-1 to TRBJ1-1; no clear D gene. Germline V CDR1 and CDR2: DFQATT, SNEGSKA (reference sequence). Trimming stripped 6 bases from V and 1 base from J, with 12 bases between. The CDR3 spans 13 residues. The DNA for the CDR3 is TGCAGTGCCCTCATTGGGTCGAACACTGAAGCTTTCTTT. This codes for CSALIGSNTEAFF.

This clonotype was found many times. V and J are TRBV5-1 and TRBJ2-2, with no clear D. V was cut by 4 bases and J by 7 bases, with 11 bases left in between. Germline CDR1 is SGHRS and CDR2 is YFSETQ. The CDR3 spans 13 residues. DNA of the CDR3: TGCGCCAGCAGCGCATACACAAACGGGGAGCTGTTTTTT. Its translation is CASSAYTNGELFF.

Points on this clonotype: One junction end disagrees with the germline gene, perhaps due to a read error. This rearrangement joins TRBV10-3 to TRBJ2-2; the D gene is possibly TRBD1 (5 bases). The CDR3 has 14 residues. Germline V gene sequence: CDR1 ENHRY, CDR2 SYGVKD. This CDR3 is CTISRTQNTGELFF. DNA for the CDR3: TGTACCATCAGTAGGACACAGAACACCGGGGAGCTGTTTTTT.

This clonotype was observed a few times. CDR3 amino acids: CASTGPGQGSFEKLFF. DNA for the CDR3: TGTGCCAGCACCGGGCCAGGACAGGGGAGCTTTGAAAAACTGTTTTTT. The chain joins TRBV5-5 to TRBJ1-4; TRBD1 aligns across 9 bases. V trimming: 6 bases; J trimming: 7 bases; junction bases outside the gene matches: 13. The germline CDR1 and CDR2 sequences are SGHKS and YYEKEE (reference sequence). This CDR3 has 16 residues.

This clonotype was recorded once. The J gene is TRBJ2-7, the V gene TRBV18; TRBD1 matches 9 bases. This CDR3 contains 15 residues. V gave up 3 bases and J gave up 2 bases; unmatched junction bases: 5. Germline CDR1 and CDR2: KGHSH and LQKENI. The CDR3 sequence is CASSPDRGKPYEQYF. The CDR3 DNA reads TGTGCCAGCTCACCCGACAGGGGGAAACCCTACGAGCAGTACTTC.

The V and J genes are TRBV5-6 and TRBJ2-5; 7 bases match TRBD2. CDR3 size: 13 residues. The V segment lost 6 bases and the J segment 5 bases; nucleotides outside the gene matches: 7. Germline lookup yields CDR1 SGHDT and CDR2 YYEEEE. The CDR3 nucleotides are TGTGCCAGCATGTTTCGGGGGGTGGAGACCCAGTACTTC. It codes for CASMFRGVETQYF.

This clonotype has ten or more counts. This rearrangement joins TRBV20-1 to TRBJ2-7; D is ambiguous. Per the germline V gene, CDR1 is DFQATT and CDR2 is SNEGSKA (reference sequence). The CDR3 consists of 13 residues. V lost 0 bases and J 0 bases, leaving 6 bases between the germline ends. CDR3 in DNA: TGCAGTGCTAGAGAAGGGAACTCCTACGAGCAGTACTTC. Protein sequence: CSAREGNSYEQYF.

There are a few counts of this clonotype. The chain combines TRBV5-1 with TRBJ1-1; D is uncertain. Germline V gene data show CDR1 as SGHRS and CDR2 as YFSETQ. Trimming left V 0 bases short and J 1 base short, with 10 bases between. The CDR3 extends over 15 amino acids. In DNA form, the CDR3 reads TGCGCCAGCAGCTTGGTGGCAGGCGGGAACACTGAAGCTTTCTTT. It codes for CASSLVAGGNTEAFF.

This clonotype has only a few counts. The chain uses TRBV5-1 and TRBJ1-5; D might be TRBD1 (5 bases). The CDR3 extends over 15 amino acids. V was cut by 0 bases and J by 3 bases, with 10 bases left in between. Per the germline V gene, CDR1 is SGHRS and CDR2 is YFSETQ. This chain's CDR3 is CASSLAGRPNQPQHF. CDR3 sequence (DNA): TGCGCCAGCAGCTTGGCGGGACGACCCAATCAGCCCCAGCATTTT.

This clonotype has at least ten counts. The chain carries TRBV15 and TRBJ2-3; 10 bases line up with TRBD2. The CDR3 covers 16 residues. Per germline, CDR1 LNHNV and CDR2 YYDKDF (reference sequence). V was pared by 5 bases and J by 2 bases, with 7 bases of the junction left unmatched. The chain's CDR3 is CATSFVAGGLTDTQYF. The CDR3 nucleotides read TGTGCCACCAGCTTTGTAGCGGGAGGTCTCACAGATACGCAGTATTTT.

The rearrangement links TRBV7-9 to TRBJ1-6; perhaps TRBD1 as D (5 bases). V lost 4 bases, J lost 10 bases, and 17 bases lay in between. Germline lookup yields CDR1 SEHNR and CDR2 FQNEAQ (reference sequence). The CDR3 is 15 residues long. The CDR3 DNA sequence: TGTGCCAGCAGCTCCAAACCGGGACCGCGGTCACCCCTCCACTTT. Its translation is CASSSKPGPRSPLHF.